At least ten counts were recorded for the clone carrying this T cell receptor beta chain. The antigen remains undetermined. There were TCR beta CDR3 regions amplified from RNA transcripts. The primer set for the first-round RT-PCR of the TCR CDR3 was HTBI. In TCRdb, the multiplex PCR reads were re-called with MiXCR into one record per CDR3 protein. The repertoire holds hundreds of thousands of distinct CDR3 sequences, with 25% to 30% as singletons. The source of the sample is a study of T cells in Graves' hyperthyroidism and ophthalmopathy. Study in general: Blood from the periphery was taken at initial diagnosis, before any treatment. Regarding the study as a whole: The model made its ophthalmopathy prediction, and onset followed a median around 6.5 months later.

Uncontrolled infection, other autoimmune disease, pregnancy or lactation barred patients from enrollment. Clinical symptoms, serum thyroxine and TRAb, thyroid ultrasound and orbital computed tomography together formed the diagnostic basis. This CDR3 has 14 amino acids. V gave up 1 base and J gave up 4 bases, with 11 bases separating them. CDR1 is SGHDN and CDR2 is FVKESK in the germline V gene. Material for sequencing was blood. J is TRBJ2-7 and V is TRBV14; D is perhaps TRBD1 (5 bases). This TCR was recovered from a man aged 35 to 55 with Graves' hyperthyroidism that later progressed to Graves' ophthalmopathy. In nucleotides, the CDR3 is TGTGCCAGCAGCCAAGGGTATGGGGCGTACGAGCAGTACTTC. Its translation: CASSQGYGAYEQYF.